This T cell receptor beta chain came from a study of long-term antiretroviral therapy in people with HIV. Background on the study: The earliest specimens came about a decade ahead of the 2015 immediate-ART recommendation.

On this clone itself: Its specificity is not known.

In germline, CDR1 is MNHEY, CDR2 SMNVEV (reference sequence). This CDR3 is built from 13 residues. With 1 base removed from V and 6 bases from J, the gap between germline ends came to 9 bases. A v3.0 immunoSEQ assay was performed at survey level. Measured with immunoSEQ multiplex PCR; TCRdb has only the in-frame clones, and not every one. The repertoire holds more than 20,000 clones, about 88% seen once, with around 4.8% in the top ten. Study-wide findings and caveats: Controls had broader CDR3 length ranges than HIV repertoires did.

The starting material was unsorted PBMCs, obtained approximately 2.6 years after starting antiretroviral therapy. The V gene is TRBV27, the J gene TRBJ1-1; D unresolved. The source of this sequence is a man aged 35 to 55 with HIV. Written as DNA, the CDR3 is TGTGCCAGCAGTTTATTCGGCGGGTCTGAAGCTTTCTTT. This sequence encodes CASSLFGGSEAFF.